Below, one T cell receptor beta chain is given with its context. This clonotype was recorded a few times. Its cognate antigen has yet to be identified. No clone much larger than this one lies a single base away; base qualities are absent. This entry comes from a study of T cells in Graves' hyperthyroidism and ophthalmopathy (dated by TCRdb to the late 2010s). General notes on the study: Peripheral blood was collected at initial diagnosis, before any treatment. To identify TCR V-J signatures that set the groups apart, the researchers used a discovery cohort of more than 95 patients, made up of roughly 40 with Graves' ophthalmopathy and approximately 57 with stable Graves' hyperthyroidism. Whether ophthalmopathy could be predicted prospectively was tested in an independent validation cohort made up of approximately 19 hyperthyroidism patients plus 17 patients who later progressed to ophthalmopathy. The 100 discovery patients were randomly split 7:3 into training and test sets. In addition, the study compared T-cell repertoires in thyroid tissue and in blood from several Graves' hyperthyroidism patients. Following sampling, methimazole starting at 30 mg daily was given to hyperthyroidism patients, and high-dose intravenous methylprednisolone was given to ophthalmopathy patients. The paper describes TCR Vbeta CDR3 sequencing of roughly 130 peripheral blood samples, made up of some 42 ophthalmopathy patients, around 78 hyperthyroidism patients and 17 progressor patients. Study-wide findings and limitations: No statistical method was used to fix the sample size in advance, and group allocation was not hidden from the investigators. Ophthalmopathy was separated from stable hyperthyroidism by a 13 V-J signature model, with around 90% sensitivity and 81% to 83% specificity obtained in cross-validation and 80%/75% obtained in testing. In validation, the model predicted progression to ophthalmopathy a median of roughly six months before onset, with approximately 68% sensitivity and roughly 79% specificity. Most expanded thyroid clonotypes (frequency above 0.001) were also detected in blood, a finding suggesting that blood repertoires may reflect thyroid immune responses.

Amplification of TCR beta CDR3 regions was carried out from RNA transcripts. The TCR CDR3 was subjected to a first round of RT-PCR using the HTBI primer set and the Qiagen OneStep RT-PCR kit. The libraries were constructed in a second round of multiplex PCR and then size-selected and purified. Sequencing of the libraries was done on an Illumina HiSeq2000 using paired-end 100 bp reads. For the original study's pipeline: Raw data were processed with SOAPnuke, discarding reads with adapters, uncalled bases, mean Phred below 15, or no exact constant-primer or identifier match. High-quality paired reads were merged using COPE v1.2.5, and each unique nucleotide sequence was defined as a clonotype. Clonotypes were aligned to IMGT TRBV, TRBD and TRBJ reference segments using MiTCR v1.1. Analysis was restricted to V-J combinations with a frequency above 0.0001, which covered roughly 99% of repertoires. A TCS score was defined as the ratio of F50 (clonal expansion) to E x V (chaos), with BLOSUM62-based TCRdist applied between CDR3 peptides within each V-J. Welch's t-statistics and random forest reduced around 510 V-J features to 10 to 15, which were used in a naive Bayes classifier (R e1071). TCRdb passed the public sequencing reads through fastp at Q25 and MiXCR, retaining productive beta sequences. Identical CDR3 protein sequences are pooled into one entry, listed with their most common genes and DNA. TCRdb, not the authors, supplied the V and J calls. The sample yields approximately 400,000 distinct CDR3 sequences; 11% to 15% were counted once. The top ten clonotypes cover around 27% of the sample.

CDR3 length: 14 amino acids, cysteine to phenylalanine. Kept here is only the CDR3 DNA, which spans 42 bases and is read in frame from base 1. CDR1 and CDR2 (GTSNPN, SVGIG) derive from the germline V gene (reference sequence). Trimming removed 4 bases from V and 0 bases from J, leaving 10 bases between the germline ends. Ophthalmopathy patients had moderately to severely active disease, with a Clinical Activity Score of 3 or more, a NOSPECS grade of 4 or more, and a disease duration of less than 3 months. Patients with uncontrolled infections, other autoimmune diseases, pregnancy or lactation were excluded. Diagnoses relied on clinical symptoms, serum thyroxine and TRAb, thyroid ultrasound and orbital computed tomography. PBMCs were separated from about 10 ml of fresh peripheral blood using Ficoll-Paque density gradient centrifugation. Total RNA was extracted with Trizol reagent, and quality was checked on an Agilent 2100 Bioanalyzer.

The sequence joins TRBV30 to TRBJ2-4; the D gene cannot be named for sure. Material for sequencing was blood. This sequence originates from a man aged 45 to 65 with Graves' ophthalmopathy. The CDR3 has the sequence CAWKNWGAKNIQYF. The sequenced DNA is TGTGCCTGGAAGAATTGGGGAGCCAAAAACATTCAGTACTTC.